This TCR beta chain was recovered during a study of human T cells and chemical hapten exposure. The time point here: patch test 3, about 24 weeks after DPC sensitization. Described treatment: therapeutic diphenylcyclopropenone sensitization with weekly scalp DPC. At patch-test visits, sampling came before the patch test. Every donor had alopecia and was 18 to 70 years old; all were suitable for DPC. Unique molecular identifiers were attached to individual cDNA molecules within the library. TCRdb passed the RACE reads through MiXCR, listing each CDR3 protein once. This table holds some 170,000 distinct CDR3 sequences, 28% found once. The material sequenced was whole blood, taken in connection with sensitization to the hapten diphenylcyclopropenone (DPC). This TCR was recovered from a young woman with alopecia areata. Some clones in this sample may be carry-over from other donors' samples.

DNA for the CDR3: TGTGCCAGCAGTGTAGGGACTAGCGGGAGGTATGAGCAGTTCTTC. It codes for CASSVGTSGRYEQFF. The gene calls are TRBV6-1 and TRBJ2-1, with 15 positions matching TRBD2. Germline assignment: CDR1 MNHNS and CDR2 SASEGT. Unmatched junction bases numbered 3, after V lost 4 bases and J lost 8 bases. The CDR3 has 15 residues.